The 4 T cell receptor beta chains listed next were all sequenced from one sample in a study of blood T cell repertoires in COVID-19. Assay: immunoSEQ multiplex PCR; the TCRdb copy retains only in-frame clones and omits some. Here the sample spans around 130,000 clones, about four fifths being singletons. The sequenced sample was peripheral blood. The origin of the receptors is a middle-aged man with active or convalescent COVID-19.

The sample holds one count of this clone. The rearrangement joins TRBV10-3 to TRBJ1-4; weak D call: TRBD1 (5 bases). Germline loops: CDR1 ENHRY, CDR2 SYGVKD. The CDR3 sequence is 14 residues long. V lost 5 bases and J lost 3, with 10 bases in between. DNA for the CDR3: TGTGCCATCAGTACGGGGGAGGCTAATGAAAAACTGTTTTTT. Its protein is CAISTGEANEKLFF.

The rearrangement links TRBV6-5 to TRBJ2-1; TRBD2 agrees at 8 bases. CDR3 length equals 15 residues. Germline CDR1 and CDR2: MNHEY and SVGAGI. Trimming took 7 bases from V and 4 from J; bases not matched to a gene: 9. This chain's CDR3 is CASTHGAGGYNEQFF. CDR3 DNA: TGTGCCAGCACTCACGGGGCGGGGGGATACAATGAGCAGTTCTTC.

CDR3 amino acids: CATSDPSSDLPETQYF. CDR3 DNA: TGTGCCACCAGTGACCCTTCTAGCGATCTCCCAGAGACCCAGTACTTC. The V call is TRBV24-1, the J call TRBJ2-5, with D possibly being TRBD2 (6 bases). Germline V CDR1 and CDR2: KGHDR, SFDVKD. This CDR3 comprises 16 residues. Trimming took 4 bases from V and 4 from J, leaving 18 bases between them.

The chain employs TRBV19 and TRBJ1-5, with 8 bases that match TRBD1. CDR1 is LNHDA and CDR2 is SQIVND in the germline V gene (reference sequence). V gave up 9 bases and J gave up 6 bases; unmatched junction bases: 13. This CDR3 has 15 amino acids. CDR3 nucleotides: TGTGCCAGCGTCCCGACAGGGGAAGGACGTCAGCCCCAGCATTTT. Its translation: CASVPTGEGRQPQHF.